These 18 T cell receptor beta chains were all obtained from the same sample, sequenced in a study of identical twins. Each CDR3 protein gets one entry after TCRdb re-called the 5' RACE reads with MiXCR. The table shows 690,000 or so distinct CDR3 sequences, with more than 6.5% occurring only once. These data were also reused for a study on yellow fever vaccine responses in identical twins.

Sequencing used PBMCs. All receptors come from a woman under 30 in good health.

This clonotype came up many times. CDR3 loop: CASSSQGGRRETQYF. CDR3 DNA sequence: TGTGCCAGCAGCTCGCAAGGGGGGCGCAGGGAGACCCAGTACTTC. The chain combines TRBV7-2 with TRBJ2-5, with D possibly being TRBD1 or TRBD2 (6 bases each). V lost 4 bases to trimming and J lost 5 bases, with 17 bases between them. The CDR3 has 15 residues. CDR1 is SGHTA and CDR2 is FQGNSA in the germline V gene.

The chain recombines TRBV12-3 or TRBV12-4 with TRBJ1-2; 7 bases fit TRBD1. V was pared by 10 bases and J by 4 bases, with 12 bases of the junction left unmatched. This CDR3 has 14 amino acids. The CDR3 DNA sequence: TGTGCCATCCCGGCCATGGGGGACAGCTATGGCTACACCTTC. This codes for CAIPAMGDSYGYTF.

On this clonotype itself: The junction and the germline gene differ at one end; a read error may be behind it. The V call is TRBV20-1, the J call TRBJ2-1; TRBD2 might be the D (6 bases). The CDR3 has 17 amino acids. CDR1 and CDR2 (germline): DFQATT, SNEGSKA (reference sequence). Written as DNA, the CDR3 is TGCTGTGCTAGGCGCCGGGAGCTAGCATCTTGGGACAATGAGCAGTTCTTC. As protein: CCARRRELASWDNEQFF.

In this sample, this clonotype turned up many times. This chain connects TRBV5-1 to TRBJ2-4; TRBD2 might be the D (6 bases). There are 17 residues in the CDR3. Germline CDR1 is SGHRS and CDR2 is YFSETQ. The V end lost 1 base, the J end lost 3 bases, and 17 bases lay between the germline ends. The CDR3 sequence is CASSLRRVWSGKNIQYF. DNA for the CDR3: TGCGCCAGCAGCTTGAGGAGGGTTTGGTCCGGCAAAAACATTCAGTACTTC.

This clonotype was observed a few times. The rearrangement joins TRBV20-1 to TRBJ2-1; TRBD2 aligns across 7 bases. The V and J ends lost 3 bases and 12 bases, in that order; junction bases with no gene match: 11. CDR1 DFQATT and CDR2 SNEGSKA come from the germline V gene (reference sequence). The CDR3 runs to 13 residues. CDR3 coding DNA: TGCAGTGCTAGCGCGCCGGGACTATCGATGCAGTTCTTC. Amino acid sequence: CSASAPGLSMQFF.

This clonotype was observed at least ten times. This rearrangement joins TRBV4-1 to TRBJ2-3; D gene ambiguous. In germline, CDR1 is MGHRA, CDR2 YSYEKL. Trimming stripped 4 bases from V and 2 bases from J, with 10 bases between. This CDR3 has 14 amino acids. CDR3 bases: TGCGCCAGCAGCCTATCCACATACACAGATACGCAGTATTTT. Translation: CASSLSTYTDTQYF.

As concerns this clonotype: One end of the junction is discordant with germline, which a read error may explain. This CDR3 is CASSQDLRDREHF. The CDR3 DNA sequence: TGTGCCAGCAGCCAAGATCTTAGGGACAGGGAGCACTTC. This rearrangement joins TRBV4-2 to TRBJ2-7, with 9 positions matching TRBD1. The CDR3 sequence is 13 residues long. Germline lookup yields CDR1 LGHNA and CDR2 YNFKEQ.

In its sample, this clonotype was seen many times. The chain uses TRBV29-1 and TRBJ2-1, with 7 positions matching TRBD1. CDR1 is SQVTM and CDR2 is ANQGSEA in the germline V gene. V shed 3 bases, J shed 0 bases, and the junction held 11 bases outside the gene matches. The CDR3 extends over 17 amino acids. CDR3 bases: TGCAGCGTTGATGGGGTCCCAGGGGGACGCTCCTACAATGAGCAGTTCTTC. It codes for CSVDGVPGGRSYNEQFF.

This clonotype was detected many times. In nucleotides, the CDR3 is TGTGCCAGCACCCAAGGACAGGCCCCAAATTCACCCCTCCACTTT. Protein sequence: CASTQGQAPNSPLHF. V is TRBV6-1 and J is TRBJ1-6; 7 bases fit TRBD1. The germline CDR1 and CDR2 sequences are MNHNS and SASEGT. The CDR3 has 15 amino acids. The trim removed 7 bases at V and 7 bases at J, leaving 10 bases unmatched.

This clonotype was observed at least ten times. This chain joins TRBV28 and TRBJ2-3; D not certain. CDR1 is MDHEN and CDR2 is SYDVKM in the germline V gene. Trimming took off 7 bases at V and 0 bases at J, with 14 bases between the two ends. This CDR3 contains 15 residues. For the CDR3, the DNA is TGTGCCAGCACCCACCAGGTTACTAGCACAGATACGCAGTATTTT. This translates into CASTHQVTSTDTQYF.

The V and J genes are TRBV6-1 and TRBJ1-6; tentative D call: TRBD1 (6 bases). The CDR3 covers 16 residues. V lost 5 bases, J lost 7 bases, and 18 bases lay in between. Per the germline V gene, CDR1 is MNHNS and CDR2 is SASEGT. The CDR3 reads CASSRTEWVENSPLHF. For the CDR3, the DNA is TGTGCCAGCAGTAGGACAGAGTGGGTCGAAAATTCACCCCTCCACTTT.

This clonotype was seen a few times. V gene TRBV7-9 combines with J gene TRBJ2-7; D remains ambiguous. V was cut by 5 bases and J by 6 bases, with 14 bases left in between. Germline V CDR1 and CDR2: SEHNR, FQNEAQ (reference sequence). The CDR3 runs 13 residues. DNA of the CDR3: TGTGCCAGCAGCGAAAGGATAGAGTTCGAGCAGTACTTC. It codes for CASSERIEFEQYF. Complete variable domain (other parts from reference TRBV7-9 and TRBJ2-7): DTGVSQNPRHKITKRGQNVTFRCDPISEHNRLYWYRQTLGQGPEFLTYFQNEAQLEKSRLLSDRFSAERPKGSFSTLEIQRTEQGDSAMYLCASSERIEFEQYFGPGTRLTVT.

This clonotype was seen a few times. The chain has TRBV14 and TRBJ2-1; D uncertain. Germline CDR1 is SGHDN and CDR2 is FVKESK. This CDR3 region has 13 residues. V was cut by 4 bases and J by 9 bases, with 13 bases left in between. CDR3 amino acids: CASSPVGPREQFF. CDR3 bases: TGTGCCAGCAGCCCAGTAGGCCCTCGTGAGCAGTTCTTC. Combining the CDR3 with reference TRBV14 and TRBJ2-1 gives the whole variable domain EAGVTQFPSHSVIEKGQTVTLRCDPISGHDNLYWYRRVMGKEIKFLLHFVKESKQDESGMPNNRFLAERTGGTYSTLKVQPAELEDSGVYFCASSPVGPREQFFGPGTRLTVL.

DNA of the CDR3: TGTGCCAGCAGCCCCCGGATGGGACTAGCGGGGGGGCAGGGCACAGATACGCAGTATTTT. Residues: CASSPRMGLAGGQGTDTQYF. This rearrangement joins TRBV11-2 to TRBJ2-3; 16 positions match TRBD2. With V trimmed by 5 bases and J by 1 base, 12 bases remained unmatched. The V gene's germline CDR1 is SGHAT and CDR2 FQNNGV. This CDR3 is built from 20 residues.

The J gene is TRBJ2-3, the V gene TRBV11-3; the match to TRBD2 covers 8 bases. In germline, CDR1 is SGHNT, CDR2 YENEEA. The CDR3 loop spans 17 amino acids. V was clipped by 1 base and J by 4 bases; unmatched bases: 10. CDR3 region: CASSLAGGVPQADTQYF. CDR3 DNA sequence: TGTGCCAGCAGCTTAGCGGGGGGGGTCCCGCAGGCAGATACGCAGTATTTT.

This chain uses TRBV29-1 with TRBJ1-1; a possible D gene is TRBD1 (5 bases). Looked up from germline, CDR1 is SQVTM and CDR2 is ANQGSEA. Trimming removed 3 bases at V and 5 bases at J, with 13 bases between. This CDR3 comprises 13 residues. Here the CDR3 reads CSVDLGPGTEAFF. In nucleotides, the CDR3 is TGCAGCGTTGACCTGGGGCCGGGAACTGAAGCTTTCTTT.

This clonotype was detected ten times or more. The chain uses TRBV28 and TRBJ2-3; maybe TRBD1 (6 bases). This CDR3 has 15 residues. V shed 5 bases and J shed 5 bases, with 17 bases lying between them. Germline CDR1 MDHEN, CDR2 SYDVKM. CDR3 region: CASSTGTLVGDTQYF. The CDR3 DNA reads as TGTGCCAGCAGTACAGGGACCCTAGTAGGAGATACGCAGTATTTT. The full variable domain, its missing parts supplied by reference TRBV28 and TRBJ2-3, is DVKVTQSSRYLVKRTGEKVFLECVQDMDHENMFWYRQDPGLGLRLIYFSYDVKMKEKGDIPEGYSVSREKKERFSLILESASTNQTSMYLCASSTGTLVGDTQYFGPGTRLTVL.

This chain connects TRBV28 to TRBJ1-1; D is undetermined. Trimming stripped 2 bases from V and 10 bases from J, with 8 bases between. Germline values: CDR1 MDHEN, CDR2 SYDVKM. The CDR3 length is 11 residues. The DNA of the CDR3 is TGTGCCAGCAGTTTAAGGGATATAGCTTTCTTT. This sequence encodes CASSLRDIAFF.